These T cell receptor beta chains were read from a single sample in a study of OX40 agonist ivuxolimab in advanced cancers. Produced via immunoSEQ multiplex PCR; TCRdb's table is partial and in-frame only. The sample contains approximately 87,000 clones, 92% of which appear only once. The material sequenced was CD4+ or CD8+ T cells sorted from blood, taken in a trial of the OX40 agonist ivuxolimab. Source of these receptors: an adult with an advanced solid tumor such as melanoma, head and neck, liver or kidney cancer. CDR3s include the opening cysteine and the closing phenylalanine or tryptophan. Fields, in order: V gene, CDR3 length, D gene, clone size, J gene, CDR3 DNA, CDR3 protein. The D gene is left open where the match is weak. Where a row states a size, it is once, few, many or the class of an expanded clone; other rows omit it.

TRBV29-1	14	-	once	TRBJ1-2	TGCAGCGTTGAGGCTAGACAAACTAACTATGGCTACACCTTC	CSVEARQTNYGYTF
TRBV27	16	-	-	TRBJ2-7	TGTGCCAGCAGTTTAGTCGCCGGGACCGCGCCCTACGAGCAGTACTTC	CASSLVAGTAPYEQYF
TRBV30	12	TRBD1	-	TRBJ2-7	TGTGCCTGGGCCGGACAGGGTTACGAGCAGTACTTC	CAWAGQGYEQYF
TRBV19	12	-	-	TRBJ1-1	TGTGCCAGTAGTTTGTCCGACACTGAAGCTTTCTTT	CASSLSDTEAFF
TRBV12-5	17	TRBD1	once	TRBJ2-7	TGTGCTAGTGGTTTTCAACGGCCGGGACAGGTTGCCTACGAGCAGTACTTC	CASGFQRPGQVAYEQYF
TRBV5-4	13	-	-	TRBJ1-4	TGTGCCAGCAGCACCAGACCCGGGGGAAAACTGTTTTTT	CASSTRPGGKLFF
TRBV27	14	TRBD2	-	TRBJ2-7	TGTGCCAGCAGACCTCAGCGGGGCTCCTACGAGCAGTACTTC	CASRPQRGSYEQYF
TRBV4-1	13	-	-	TRBJ1-1	TGCGCCAGCAGCCTCCGACAGTACGACGAAGCTTTCTTT	CASSLRQYDEAFF
TRBV27	16	TRBD2	-	TRBJ2-1	TGTGCCAGCAGTACCCTCACTAGCGGGAGGGCCAATGAGCAGTTCTTC	CASSTLTSGRANEQFF
TRBV9	16	TRBD2	-	TRBJ2-7	TGTGCCAGCAGCGCAGCGGGACTAGCGCTTTCCTACGAGCAGTACTTC	CASSAAGLALSYEQYF
TRBV19	16	-	-	TRBJ1-3	TGTGCCAGTAGTAGACGACGGGATCGCTCTGGAAACACCATATATTTT	CASSRRRDRSGNTIYF
TRBV11-3	16	TRBD2	-	TRBJ2-2	TGTGCCAGCAGCTCTGGGAGGGAGTTTGGCACCGGGGAGCTGTTTTTT	CASSSGREFGTGELFF
TRBV7-9	13	-	-	TRBJ2-3	TGTGCCAGCAGCTTAGTGGGCACAGATACGCAGTATTTT	CASSLVGTDTQYF
TRBV4-1	13	-	-	TRBJ1-1	TGCGCCAGCAGCCAAGACAGGCCGCGGGGGGCTTTCTTT	CASSQDRPRGAFF
TRBV30	14	-	once	TRBJ1-2	TGTGCCTGGAGTATTATGGGAGCCTATGAGGGCTACACCTTC	CAWSIMGAYEGYTF
TRBV7-8	15	-	-	TRBJ1-2	TGTGCCAGCAGCTTTCTAGAAAGCCCGAACTATGGCTACACCTTC	CASSFLESPNYGYTF
TRBV7-6	12	TRBD1	-	TRBJ2-7	TGTGCCAGCAGCCTGACAGGGGGCGAGCAGTACTTC	CASSLTGGEQYF
TRBV5-6	16	TRBD1	once	TRBJ2-2	TGTGCCAGCAGCTTGGCCGACAGGGGCCGCGCCGGGGAGCTGTTTTTT	CASSLADRGRAGELFF
TRBV27	15	TRBD2	-	TRBJ2-3	TGTGCCAGCAGCCCAACTAGCGGGGGGGCTGGTACGCAGTATTTT	CASSPTSGGAGTQYF
TRBV4-2	14	-	-	TRBJ1-5	TGTGCCAGCAGCCAAGTAGGGGTTGGTCAGCCCCAGCATTTT	CASSQVGVGQPQHF
TRBV6-5	16	TRBD2	-	TRBJ2-5	TGTGCCAGCAGTTACCTAGCGGGAGTGGGATGGGAGACCCAGTACTTC	CASSYLAGVGWETQYF
TRBV6-1	14	-	-	TRBJ2-3	TGTGCCAGCAGTGAAGGGGCGAGCACAGATACGCAGTATTTT	CASSEGASTDTQYF
TRBV6-5	14	-	-	TRBJ1-1	TGTGCCAGCAGTTACTCGATTCGCGACCCCGAAGCTTTCTTT	CASSYSIRDPEAFF
TRBV4-2	13	-	-	TRBJ1-1	TGTGCCAGCAGCCAATTCCGGGACAATGAAGCTTTCTTT	CASSQFRDNEAFF
TRBV4-1	17	TRBD1	-	TRBJ1-2	TGCGCCAGCAGCCAAGGGGGGACAGGCATAGCTAACTATGGCTACACCTTC	CASSQGGTGIANYGYTF
TRBV27	13	-	-	TRBJ2-7	TGTGCCAGCAGTTTACAGGGATTAAGCGAGCAGTACTTC	CASSLQGLSEQYF
TRBV19	14	-	-	TRBJ2-5	TGTGCCAGTAGTATAGGGACGAGCCAAGAGACCCAGTACTTC	CASSIGTSQETQYF
TRBV6-5	14	-	-	TRBJ2-7	TGTGCCAGCAGTTACTCGATAGGGAGAGACGAGCAGTACTTC	CASSYSIGRDEQYF
TRBV29-1	11	-	-	TRBJ1-2	TGCAGCGTTGAGCGGGGAGATGGCTACACCTTC	CSVERGDGYTF
TRBV10-1	15	TRBD2	-	TRBJ2-1	TGCGCCAGCAGTGAGACTAGCGGGTCATACAATGAGCAGTTCTTC	CASSETSGSYNEQFF
TRBV27	13	-	-	TRBJ1-1	TGTGCCAGCAGCCCCCGGGGGTCCACTGAAGCTTTCTTT	CASSPRGSTEAFF
TRBV7-6	15	-	-	TRBJ2-3	TGTGCCAGCAGCTCAAGCCGGGTGCACACAGATACGCAGTATTTT	CASSSSRVHTDTQYF
TRBV7-9	15	TRBD2	-	TRBJ2-7	TGTGCCAGCAGCTTAATTACTAGCGGGAGTTACGAGCAGTACTTC	CASSLITSGSYEQYF
TRBV6-1	10	-	-	TRBJ2-1	TGTGCCAGCATGTCGCCTTCTGGGTTCTTC	CASMSPSGFF
TRBV21-1	16	-	-	TRBJ1-5	TGTGCCAGCAGCAATTCGTCCAGGGCTAGCAATCAGCCCCAGCATTTT	CASSNSSRASNQPQHF
TRBV25-1	14	-	-	TRBJ1-1	TGTGCCAGCAGTGAATTAGGGTTGAACACTGAAGCTTTCTTT	CASSELGLNTEAFF
TRBV5-4	14	-	-	TRBJ2-7	TGTGCCAGCACCAATTCACTTCAGGGCTCCGAGCAGTACTTC	CASTNSLQGSEQYF
TRBV19	14	-	-	TRBJ1-1	TGTGCCTCCTTACCCGAGAATCATTTCACTGAAGCTTTCTTT	CASLPENHFTEAFF
TRBV5-1	16	TRBD1	-	TRBJ1-2	TGCGCCAGCAGCTTGGGGGAGGGGGCTTCTGACTATGGCTACACCTTC	CASSLGEGASDYGYTF
TRBV29-1	14	TRBD2	-	TRBJ2-7	TGCAGCGTTGATGGCGGGCGGGGGGACTACGAGCAGTACTTC	CSVDGGRGDYEQYF